One and the same sample provided the 26 T cell receptor beta chains below, sequenced in a study of cytomegalovirus exposure and HLA in healthy donors. Amplification used 60 Vbeta primers and 13 Jbeta primers. Clones were read by immunoSEQ multiplex PCR, and TCRdb kept only the in-frame ones, dropping some. The sample consists of 65,000 to 80,000 clones, 60% to 80% of them appearing once. The sample comprised PBMCs. Receptors originate from a woman aged 40 to 50 in good health and CMV-seropositive.

The rearrangement uses TRBV7-8 and TRBJ1-4; 8 nucleotides agree with TRBD1. V shed 4 bases and J 9 bases; nucleotides not matched to a gene: 7. Germline V gene lookup returns CDR1 SGHVS and CDR2 FQNEAQ. The CDR3 has 14 amino acids. The CDR3 DNA reads as TGTGCCAGCAGCTACTTAGGACAGGGTAAAAAACTGTTTTTT. It yields the protein CASSYLGQGKKLFF.

The chain carries TRBV27 and TRBJ2-5; 11 bases line up with TRBD2. With V trimmed by 5 bases and J by 3 bases, 5 bases remained unmatched. Germline V gene data show CDR1 as MNHEY and CDR2 as SMNVEV (reference sequence). This CDR3 region has 15 residues. CDR3 bases: TGTGCCAGCAGTACTAGACTAGCGGGGAAAGAGACCCAGTACTTC. Amino acids: CASSTRLAGKETQYF.

This sequence joins TRBV6-1 and TRBJ1-3, with no clear D. The CDR3 covers 14 residues. Trimming took 1 base from V and 4 from J, leaving 8 bases between them. CDR1 and CDR2 (germline): MNHNS, SASEGT. The CDR3 here is CASSEVMAGNTIYF. The CDR3 bases are TGTGCCAGCAGTGAAGTAATGGCAGGAAACACCATATATTTT.

This clone has more than one count but fewer than ten. Written as DNA, the CDR3 is TGTGCCAGCAGCTTAATCTACGAGCAGTACTTC. Protein sequence: CASSLIYEQYF. This chain uses TRBV7-2 with TRBJ2-5; D gene ambiguous. The assigned J gene may be wrong: the sequence end matches TRBJ2-7 better. This CDR3 is 11 amino acids long. Germline CDR1 reads SGHTA; CDR2 reads FQGNSA.

This sequence joins TRBV9 and TRBJ1-2; D is perhaps TRBD1 (5 bases). V was pared by 4 bases and J by 1 base, with 8 bases between. This CDR3 has 13 residues. CDR1 is SGDLS and CDR2 is YYNGEE in the germline V gene. Here the CDR3 reads CASSSQGNYGYTF. CDR3 coding DNA: TGTGCCAGCAGCAGTCAGGGTAACTATGGCTACACCTTC.

The V call is TRBV5-1, the J call TRBJ2-4, with D possibly matching TRBD1 (6 bases). V was cut by 4 bases and J by 7 bases, with 18 bases left in between. From germline, CDR1 is SGHRS and CDR2 YFSETQ. This CDR3 contains 15 residues. The CDR3 nucleotides are TGCGCCAGCAGCCTACAGGGCGAGGGGATGAACATTCAGTACTTC. This translates into CASSLQGEGMNIQYF.

The gene calls are TRBV5-1 and TRBJ2-2, with D possibly being TRBD2 (7 bases). The CDR3 loop spans 20 amino acids. CDR1 and CDR2 (germline): SGHRS, YFSETQ. V was cut by 6 bases and J by 1 base, with 28 bases left in between. CDR3 sequence reads: CASTPGILRGAPGNTGELFF. CDR3 coding DNA: TGCGCCAGCACCCCGGGAATCCTTCGGGGGGCTCCCGGGAACACCGGGGAGCTGTTTTTT.

The count of this clone is one. This sequence joins TRBV7-2 and TRBJ1-5; 7 bases align to TRBD1. Germline CDR1 reads SGHTA; CDR2 reads FQGNSA. The ends lost 4 bases at V and 5 bases at J; junction bases unmatched: 8. The CDR3 sequence is 15 residues long. The CDR3 protein is CASSSQATGHQPQHF. The CDR3 DNA is TGTGCCAGCAGCTCTCAAGCGACAGGGCATCAGCCCCAGCATTTT.

The gene calls are TRBV28 and TRBJ1-2; D is undetermined. This CDR3 spans 14 amino acids. Trimming pared 5 bases from V and 2 bases from J, leaving 12 bases between. Germline CDR1 reads MDHEN; CDR2 reads SYDVKM. CDR3 loop: CASSPIQLNYGYTF. The CDR3 region has the DNA TGTGCCAGCAGTCCCATCCAGTTAAACTATGGCTACACCTTC.

This sequence joins TRBV5-5 and TRBJ1-1, with 10 bases identical to TRBD1. V shed 5 bases and J 3 bases; nucleotides not matched to a gene: 7. CDR1 is SGHKS, CDR2 YYEKEE, per germline (reference sequence). The CDR3 is 15 residues long. As DNA, the CDR3 is TGTGCCAGCAGATCTCGACAGGGGGCGTACACTGAAGCTTTCTTT. Protein: CASRSRQGAYTEAFF.

This rearrangement joins TRBV29-1 to TRBJ2-1, with a possible D match to TRBD2 (6 bases). V shed 6 bases and J shed 3 bases, with 12 bases lying between them. The CDR3 has 13 residues. CDR1 is SQVTM and CDR2 is ANQGSEA in the germline V gene. CDR3 protein: CSVELAGYNEQFF. The CDR3, as DNA: TGCAGCGTCGAACTAGCTGGCTACAATGAGCAGTTCTTC.

The chain is built from TRBV5-6 and TRBJ2-7, with TRBD1 matching 12 bases. The CDR3 loop spans 16 amino acids. Unmatched junction bases numbered 5, after V lost 0 bases and J lost 4 bases. Germline-derived CDR1 and CDR2 are SGHDT and YYEEEE. The CDR3 nucleotides are TGTGCCAGCAGCTTGGCGGGACAGGGGGCGATTTACGAGCAGTACTTC. Protein: CASSLAGQGAIYEQYF. Using reference TRBV5-6 and TRBJ2-7 for the parts outside the CDR3, the full variable domain is DAGVTQSPTHLIKTRGQQVTLRCSPKSGHDTVSWYQQALGQGPQFIFQYYEEEERQRGNFPDRFSGHQFPNYSSELNVNALLLGDSALYLCASSLAGQGAIYEQYFGPGTRLTVT.

This chain connects TRBV19 to TRBJ1-1; TRBD1 agrees at 11 bases. Trimming at V came to 11 bases and at J to 4 bases, leaving 12 bases not matched to a gene. The CDR3 sequence is 15 residues long. The germline gives CDR1 LNHDA, CDR2 SQIVND (reference sequence). Written as DNA, the CDR3 is TGTGCCGCAGGAAAAACCGGGACAGGGGGCACTGAAGCTTTCTTT. It codes for CAAGKTGTGGTEAFF.

This chain connects TRBV28 to TRBJ2-7, with 10 bases lining up with TRBD2. Germline assignment: CDR1 MDHEN and CDR2 SYDVKM. V shed 1 base and J 1 base; nucleotides not matched to a gene: 7. The CDR3 is 17 residues long. The CDR3 is CASSLSSLAGLSYEQYF. The CDR3, as DNA: TGTGCCAGCAGTTTATCCTCACTAGCGGGACTATCCTACGAGCAGTACTTC. Complete variable domain (other parts from reference TRBV28 and TRBJ2-7): DVKVTQSSRYLVKRTGEKVFLECVQDMDHENMFWYRQDPGLGLRLIYFSYDVKMKEKGDIPEGYSVSREKKERFSLILESASTNQTSMYLCASSLSSLAGLSYEQYFGPGTRLTVT.

CDR3 coding DNA: TGTGCCACAGGGGGACATATGATATACGAGCAGTACTTC. Its translation: CATGGHMIYEQYF. The V call is TRBV27, the J call TRBJ2-7; 7 bases map to TRBD1. This CDR3 comprises 13 residues. Germline CDR1 and CDR2: MNHEY and SMNVEV (reference sequence). J was trimmed by 4 bases and V by 10 bases; bases with no gene match: 10.

A word on this clone: Distinct nucleotide sequences in the sample also encode this CDR3. V is TRBV13 and J is TRBJ2-7; D unclear. CDR3 length equals 12 residues. The V and J ends lost 2 bases and 6 bases respectively, with 8 bases between them. Germline V gene sequence: CDR1 PRHDT, CDR2 FYEKMQ (reference sequence). The CDR3 DNA sequence: TGTGCCAGCAGCTTACGACGGAGCGAGCAGTACTTC. As protein: CASSLRRSEQYF. The complete variable domain, with remaining parts taken from reference TRBV13 and TRBJ2-7, reads AAGVIQSPRHLIKEKRETATLKCYPIPRHDTVYWYQQGPGQDPQFLISFYEKMQSDKGSIPDRFSAQQFSDYHSELNMSSLELGDSALYFCASSLRRSEQYFGPGTRLTVT.

The chain is built from TRBV5-4 and TRBJ1-1, with 9 bases matching TRBD1. Trimming took 4 bases from V and 3 from J; bases not matched to a gene: 10. The V gene's germline CDR1 is SGHNT and CDR2 YYREEE (reference sequence). CDR3 length: 16 residues. The DNA for the CDR3 is TGTGCCAGCAGCCCCCCGACAGGGGGAAGGGACACTGAAGCTTTCTTT. It codes for CASSPPTGGRDTEAFF.

This sequence joins TRBV2 and TRBJ2-3; TRBD2 aligns across 7 bases. V dropped 4 bases and J dropped 5; count of bases not matched to a gene: 3. Looked up from germline, CDR1 is SNHLY and CDR2 is FYNNEI. CDR3 length: 13 amino acids. This CDR3 reads CASSGGRIDTQYF. CDR3 DNA sequence: TGTGCCAGCAGTGGCGGGAGAATAGATACGCAGTATTTT.

The V and J genes are TRBV30 and TRBJ2-7; 12 bases map to TRBD2. Looked up from germline, CDR1 is GTSNPN and CDR2 is SVGIG (reference sequence). There are 14 residues in the CDR3. Trimming at V came to 7 bases and at J to 7 bases, leaving 11 bases not matched to a gene. This CDR3 reads CASNRLAGAEEQYF. CDR3 DNA sequence: TGTGCCTCCAATCGACTAGCGGGAGCGGAAGAGCAGTACTTC.

V usage is TRBV2 and J usage is TRBJ2-3, with 7 positions matching TRBD1. The V gene's germline CDR1 is SNHLY and CDR2 FYNNEI. V was pared by 7 bases and J by 1 base, with 8 bases of the junction left unmatched. The CDR3 runs to 15 residues. The CDR3 sequence is CASNLRDRGTDTQYF. The CDR3 DNA follows: TGTGCCAGCAACCTCAGGGACAGAGGCACAGATACGCAGTATTTT.

This chain joins TRBV5-6 and TRBJ2-1; TRBD2 might be the D (6 bases). The CDR3 contains 15 residues. The V gene lost 6 bases and the J gene lost 0 bases, with 13 bases spanning the gap. Germline assignment: CDR1 SGHDT and CDR2 YYEEEE. CDR3 bases: TGTGCCAGCACCAATCCCGGGAGCTCCTACAATGAGCAGTTCTTC. It specifies CASTNPGSSYNEQFF.

V gene TRBV14 combines with J gene TRBJ1-4; D possibly corresponds to TRBD1 (5 bases). V dropped 1 base and J dropped 7 bases, with 13 bases sitting between them. This CDR3 comprises 15 residues. Germline V gives CDR1 SGHDN, CDR2 FVKESK. CDR3 nucleotides: TGTGCCAGCAGCCAAGGGGAAGGGGTTCGTGAAAAACTGTTTTTT. Translating it yields CASSQGEGVREKLFF. Based on the CDR3 plus reference TRBV14 and TRBJ1-4, the full variable domain is EAGVTQFPSHSVIEKGQTVTLRCDPISGHDNLYWYRRVMGKEIKFLLHFVKESKQDESGMPNNRFLAERTGGTYSTLKVQPAELEDSGVYFCASSQGEGVREKLFFGSGTQLSVL.

The V gene is TRBV6-5, the J gene TRBJ2-3, with 9 bases lining up with TRBD1. The V and J ends lost 2 bases and 5 bases, in that order; junction bases with no gene match: 5. The CDR3 loop spans 15 amino acids. Germline CDR1 and CDR2: MNHEY and SVGAGI. DNA of the CDR3: TGTGCCAGCAGTTACCTGACAGGGGGGGGAGATACGCAGTATTTT. Its protein product is CASSYLTGGGDTQYF.

This sequence joins TRBV7-2 and TRBJ2-1; TRBD2 matches 12 bases. CDR1 is SGHTA, CDR2 FQGNSA, per germline. V lost 5 bases and J lost 9; bases outside the gene matches: 8. This CDR3 is built from 15 residues. The CDR3 DNA reads TGTGCCAGCAGCCCTGGACTAGCGGGGCTATTTGAGCAGTTCTTC. This gives the protein CASSPGLAGLFEQFF.

This chain uses TRBV5-1 with TRBJ1-5; 7 nucleotides match TRBD1. The germline V gene has CDR1 SGHRS and CDR2 YFSETQ. The CDR3 runs to 14 residues. J gave up 4 bases and V 4 bases, and 5 bases lay outside the gene matches. CDR3: CASSPTTGNQPQHF. In DNA form, the CDR3 reads TGCGCCAGCAGCCCAACGACAGGGAATCAGCCCCAGCATTTT.

V usage is TRBV7-2 and J usage is TRBJ2-3; D not certain. The V gene's germline CDR1 is SGHTA and CDR2 FQGNSA. CDR3 size: 12 residues. The V end was cut by 3 bases, the J end by 2 bases, with 3 bases between. The CDR3: CASSFYTDTQYF. The CDR3 DNA reads as TGTGCCAGCAGCTTTTACACAGATACGCAGTATTTT. Full variable domain (missing parts from reference TRBV7-2 and TRBJ2-3): GAGVSQSPSNKVTEKGKDVELRCDPISGHTALYWYRQSLGQGLEFLIYFQGNSAPDKSGLPSDRFSAERTGGSVSTLTIQRTQQEDSAVYLCASSFYTDTQYFGPGTRLTVL.